The 31 T cell receptor beta chains in this list originate from one sample, sequenced in a study of cytomegalovirus exposure and HLA in healthy donors. With 60 Vbeta and 13 Jbeta primers, the PCR was carried out. This table comes from immunoSEQ multiplex PCR, and its TCRdb copy is limited to in-frame clones, with some not included. The table records some 120,000 clones, roughly 82% of them present only once. The sample consisted of PBMCs. These receptors were taken from a woman aged 55-75 years in good health and CMV-seropositive.

The V gene is TRBV5-1, the J gene TRBJ2-5, with 8 bases aligning to TRBD2. CDR3 length: 15 amino acids. Germline V gene lookup returns CDR1 SGHRS and CDR2 YFSETQ. J was trimmed by 5 bases and V by 1 base; bases with no gene match: 7. The DNA for the CDR3 is TGCGCCAGCAGCTTGATGGGCAGCGGGAGTGAGACCCAGTACTTC. As protein: CASSLMGSGSETQYF.

The chain couples TRBV15 to TRBJ1-6; D is uncertain. This CDR3 comprises 16 residues. Germline V lookup: CDR1 LNHNV, CDR2 YYDKDF (reference sequence). Trimming left V 0 bases short and J 1 base short, with 7 bases between. Here the CDR3 DNA reads TGTGCCACCAGCAGAGATAGCCCGTCCTATAATTCACCCCTCCACTTT. Protein product: CATSRDSPSYNSPLHF.

As to this clone: A junction boundary mismatches the germline segment, possibly from a read error. The V call is TRBV7-2, the J call TRBJ1-6; D remains unclear. Germline-derived CDR1 and CDR2 are SGHTA and FQGNSA. CDR3 length: 13 residues. CDR3 bases: TGTGCCAGCAGCCTAGCGGAGAGATCACCCCTCCACTTT. It translates to CASSLAERSPLHF.

A note on this clone: The sample has other DNA sequences that encode this CDR3 too. The CDR3 region is CAWSVLEGNQPQHF. CDR3 bases: TGTGCCTGGAGTGTACTCGAGGGAAATCAGCCCCAGCATTTT. This sequence joins TRBV30 and TRBJ1-5, with no clear D. The CDR3 runs to 14 residues. The V gene's germline CDR1 is GTSNPN and CDR2 SVGIG (reference sequence). The V end was cut by 0 bases, the J end by 4 bases, with 10 bases between.

This clone was found a few times. The chain uses TRBV4-2 and TRBJ2-3; D might be TRBD2 (6 bases). Per the germline V gene, CDR1 is LGHNA and CDR2 is YNFKEQ. This CDR3 has 16 amino acids. Trimming shortened V by 1 base and J by 8 bases, and 19 bases separated the two germline ends. CDR3 bases: TGTGCCAGCAGCCAAGTCTCTGCGGGGCTGCCCGGTACGCAGTATTTT. Amino acids: CASSQVSAGLPGTQYF.

The sample holds a few counts of this clone. The chain carries TRBV5-1 and TRBJ1-1; D unclear. The V gene's germline CDR1 is SGHRS and CDR2 YFSETQ. V lost 1 base, J lost 1 base, and 8 bases lay in between. The CDR3 contains 14 residues. The CDR3 spells CASSLLGWNTEAFF. In DNA, the CDR3 is TGCGCCAGCAGCTTGCTAGGATGGAACACTGAAGCTTTCTTT.

The genes are TRBV6-5 and TRBJ2-5, with unresolved D. The CDR3 is made up of 11 amino acids. The V gene's germline CDR1 is MNHEY and CDR2 SVGAGI. Trimming removed 6 bases at V and 5 bases at J, with 7 bases between. The CDR3 bases are TGTGCCAGCAGCAATAGTGAGACCCAGTACTTC. Residues: CASSNSETQYF.

The rearrangement joins TRBV7-2 to TRBJ1-1, with TRBD1 matching over 9 bases. The junction had 12 bases not matched to a gene; V was cut back by 5 bases and J by 5 bases. The germline V gene has CDR1 SGHTA and CDR2 FQGNSA. CDR3 length: 16 residues. The CDR3: CASSPRGQGGSTEAFF. CDR3 DNA sequence: TGTGCCAGCAGCCCCCGGGGACAGGGTGGAAGTACTGAAGCTTTCTTT.

This clone was found once. The chain links TRBV7-2 to TRBJ1-2; no definite D call. Trimming took off 0 bases at V and 5 bases at J, with 10 bases between the two ends. The CDR3 sequence is 14 residues long. CDR1 SGHTA and CDR2 FQGNSA come from the germline V gene. Here the CDR3 reads CASSLAGVMYGYTF. The CDR3, as DNA: TGTGCCAGCAGCTTAGCCGGTGTTATGTATGGCTACACCTTC.

The genes are TRBV7-8 and TRBJ2-6, with a tentative D call TRBD2 (6 bases). The V gene's germline CDR1 is SGHVS and CDR2 FQNEAQ. Deletions cut 5 bases from V and 2 bases from J, with 19 bases between. The CDR3 spans 18 residues. DNA for the CDR3: TGTGCCAGCAGCCTGTTGGAGGGGCGGTCTACTGGGGCCAACGTCCTGACTTTC. Amino acid sequence: CASSLLEGRSTGANVLTF.

V gene TRBV4-3 combines with J gene TRBJ1-1; D uncertain. Germline lookup yields CDR1 LGHNA and CDR2 YSLEER. The V end was cut by 0 bases, the J end by 1 base, with 12 bases between. The CDR3 totals 16 residues. Here the CDR3 DNA reads TGCGCCAGCAGCCAAGAACCCATGGCGGGGAACACTGAAGCTTTCTTT. Translating it yields CASSQEPMAGNTEAFF.

The V and J genes are TRBV6-6 and TRBJ2-7, with TRBD2 as a possible D gene (6 bases). The CDR3 length is 15 residues. Trimming shortened V by 6 bases and J by 5 bases, and 20 bases separated the two germline ends. Germline V gene data show CDR1 as MNHNY and CDR2 as SVGAGI (reference sequence). The CDR3: CASSPGSRASDEQYF. The CDR3 nucleotides read TGTGCCAGCAGCCCCGGGAGTAGGGCCTCGGACGAGCAGTACTTC.

This chain joins TRBV7-2 and TRBJ2-7, with TRBD2 matching over 10 bases. Germline V lookup: CDR1 SGHTA, CDR2 FQGNSA. The ends lost 2 bases at V and 0 bases at J; junction bases unmatched: 4. This CDR3 spans 16 amino acids. This CDR3 is CASSLQAGGNSYEQYF. Written as DNA, the CDR3 is TGTGCCAGCAGCTTACAAGCGGGGGGGAACTCCTACGAGCAGTACTTC.

The chain is built from TRBV4-3 and TRBJ2-7; 11 bases are shared with TRBD2. Unmatched junction bases numbered 2, after V lost 2 bases and J lost 2 bases. The germline V gene encodes CDR1 LGHNA and CDR2 YSLEER. This CDR3 spans 15 amino acids. The CDR3 spells CASSQIAGGPYEQYF. As DNA, the CDR3 is TGCGCCAGCAGCCAAATAGCGGGAGGGCCCTACGAGCAGTACTTC.

Note on this clone: Other DNA sequences in this sample translate to the same CDR3. The chain couples TRBV5-1 to TRBJ2-7, with no clear D. Trimming took off 0 bases at V and 2 bases at J, with 9 bases between the two ends. CDR3 size: 14 residues. The V gene's germline CDR1 is SGHRS and CDR2 YFSETQ. The CDR3 loop reads CASSLVVQPYEQYF. CDR3 nucleotides: TGCGCCAGCAGCTTGGTTGTACAGCCCTACGAGCAGTACTTC.

CDR3 amino acids: CASSPGTSAQGTQYF. The CDR3 DNA reads as TGTGCCAGCAGTCCCGGGACTAGCGCCCAGGGGACCCAGTACTTC. The chain links TRBV7-3 to TRBJ2-5; TRBD2 matches 10 bases. With V trimmed by 6 bases and J by 7 bases, 11 bases remained unmatched. The germline V gene encodes CDR1 SGHTA and CDR2 FQGTGA. The CDR3 spans 15 residues. Variable domain in full (rest from reference TRBV7-3 and TRBJ2-5): GAGVSQTPSNKVTEKGKYVELRCDPISGHTALYWYRQSLGQGPEFLIYFQGTGAADDSGLPNDRFFAVRPEGSVSTLKIQRTERGDSAVYLCASSPGTSAQGTQYFGPGTRLLVL.

The CDR3 here is CASSSTGTVTTNEKLFF. The DNA of the CDR3 is TGTGCCAGCAGCTCAACCGGGACAGTTACAACTAATGAAAAACTGTTTTTT. The chain is built from TRBV7-7 and TRBJ1-4; 7 bases line up with TRBD1. The CDR3 consists of 17 residues. The junction had 8 bases not matched to a gene; V was cut back by 4 bases and J by 0 bases. The germline CDR1 and CDR2 sequences are SSHAT and FNYEAQ (reference sequence).

In this sample, this clone turned up once. The chain uses TRBV6-1 and TRBJ2-6; 9 bases line up with TRBD1. The V gene end was trimmed by 3 bases and the J gene end by 4 bases; junction bases not matched to a gene: 10. The CDR3 spans 18 residues. Germline CDR1 is MNHNS and CDR2 is SASEGT. CDR3 region: CASSEGRTGASGANVLTF. CDR3 coding DNA: TGTGCCAGCAGTGAGGGTAGGACAGGGGCCTCCGGGGCCAACGTCCTGACTTTC.

The DNA for the CDR3 is TGCGCCAGCAGCTTGGAGAGAACCTACGAGCAGTACTTC. Protein product: CASSLERTYEQYF. The J gene is TRBJ2-7, the V gene TRBV5-1; D gene uncertain. This CDR3 spans 13 amino acids. Deletions cut 0 bases from V and 2 bases from J, with 6 bases between. Germline V lookup: CDR1 SGHRS, CDR2 YFSETQ.

The DNA for the CDR3 is TGTGCCACCTGGAATCGGGCCGCGGGCGAGCAGTACTTC. Its protein product is CATWNRAAGEQYF. This chain joins TRBV6-5 and TRBJ2-7; possibly TRBD2 for D (5 bases). The CDR3 is made up of 13 amino acids. With 10 bases removed from V and 6 bases from J, the gap between germline ends came to 19 bases. Germline CDR1 and CDR2: MNHEY and SVGAGI.

The chain couples TRBV5-5 to TRBJ1-2; TRBD1 might be the D (5 bases). There are 14 residues in the CDR3. Germline assignment: CDR1 SGHKS and CDR2 YYEKEE (reference sequence). V lost 0 bases and J lost 8, with 14 bases in between. CDR3 amino acids: CASSLGAREEGYTF. The DNA of the CDR3 is TGTGCCAGCAGCTTGGGGGCCAGGGAAGAGGGCTACACCTTC.

The table lists this clone with a few counts. The J gene is TRBJ1-1, the V gene TRBV5-8, with unresolved D. From germline, CDR1 is SGHTS and CDR2 YDEGEE. This CDR3 has 11 residues. Trimming took 2 bases from V and 10 from J, leaving 9 bases between them. CDR3 sequence reads: CASSLVLVAFF. CDR3 coding DNA: TGTGCCAGCAGCTTAGTACTGGTAGCTTTCTTT.

The rearrangement links TRBV5-1 to TRBJ1-2, with D tentatively TRBD1 (5 bases). CDR1 and CDR2 (germline): SGHRS, YFSETQ. V was clipped by 1 base and J by 2 bases, with 6 bases between them. This CDR3 is 13 amino acids long. CDR3 loop: CASSLRGNYGYTF. The CDR3 coding sequence is TGCGCCAGCAGCTTGCGGGGGAACTATGGCTACACCTTC.

The chain employs TRBV18 and TRBJ1-2, with TRBD1 identical over 7 bases. Germline V gives CDR1 KGHSH, CDR2 LQKENI. The CDR3 is made up of 13 amino acids. With 3 bases clipped from V and 6 bases from J, the junction kept 4 bases outside the gene matches. The CDR3 DNA reads as TGTGCCAGCTCACCGTCCGACAGGGATGGCTACACCTTC. This codes for CASSPSDRDGYTF.

The table lists this clone with a few counts. The rearrangement links TRBV6-1 to TRBJ1-1; D is uncertain. The CDR3 sequence is 13 residues long. V was shortened by 6 bases and J by 4 bases, with 12 bases between the two germline ends. CDR1 is MNHNS, CDR2 SASEGT, per germline. The CDR3 DNA reads TGTGCCAGCAGCCCGTCCTTCGGCACTGAAGCTTTCTTT. Amino acid sequence: CASSPSFGTEAFF.

The chain recombines TRBV15 with TRBJ2-7; TRBD1 aligns across 7 bases. The V and J ends lost 1 base and 0 bases, in that order; junction bases with no gene match: 0. This CDR3 is 14 amino acids long. Germline V CDR1 and CDR2: LNHNV, YYDKDF (reference sequence). CDR3 bases: TGTGCCACCAGCAGAGGGGACAGCTCCTACGAGCAGTACTTC. Its translation: CATSRGDSSYEQYF.

This clone was seen once. Here the CDR3 reads CASSLQGASGYTF. CDR3 nucleotide sequence: TGTGCCAGCAGCTTACAGGGGGCGTCTGGCTACACCTTC. V usage is TRBV7-8 and J usage is TRBJ1-2, with 8 bases aligning to TRBD1. CDR1 and CDR2 (germline): SGHVS, FQNEAQ. V dropped 2 bases and J dropped 7; count of bases not matched to a gene: 3. The CDR3 runs 13 residues.

This clone was detected once. This chain links TRBV21-1 with TRBJ2-7; TRBD2 was called by the table and not checked on the DNA. TRBV21-1 is a pseudogene. This CDR3 spans 23 amino acids. The DNA of the CDR3 is TGTGCCAGCCCTCTACGTGCGGGCGATTCATTTGTCCCCCAAACCTATAGCTCCTACGAGCAGTACTTC. As protein: CASPLRAGDSFVPQTYSSYEQYF.

In nucleotides, the CDR3 is TGTGCCAGCAGCTTGGCCGGGACAGGGGGCCCTCAGCCCCAGCATTTT. Protein: CASSLAGTGGPQPQHF. V and J are TRBV5-5 and TRBJ1-5, with 12 bases that match TRBD1. This CDR3 is built from 16 residues. Germline CDR1 reads SGHKS; CDR2 reads YYEKEE (reference sequence). V trimming: 0 bases; J trimming: 6 bases; junction bases outside the gene matches: 4.

The chain employs TRBV9 and TRBJ2-1; D gene uncertain. V was trimmed by 2 bases and J by 4 bases, leaving 13 bases between them. From germline, CDR1 is SGDLS and CDR2 YYNGEE. CDR3 length equals 15 residues. CDR3 in DNA: TGTGCCAGCAGCGTGTCGAGTCTCGGGTACAATGAGCAGTTCTTC. Translating it yields CASSVSSLGYNEQFF.

The chain links TRBV5-4 to TRBJ2-2, with D possibly being TRBD1 (6 bases). The germline gives CDR1 SGHNT, CDR2 YYREEE (reference sequence). The CDR3 has 14 residues. V was cut by 4 bases and J by 4 bases, with 11 bases left in between. The CDR3 nucleotides are TGTGCCAGCAGCAGACCGGACAGCACCGGGGAGCTGTTTTTT. Translation: CASSRPDSTGELFF.